This T cell receptor (beta chain) originates from a study of early T cells in non-severe SARS-CoV-2 infection. Unique molecular identifier tags were affixed to discrete cDNA molecules. TCRdb analysed the 5' RACE reads with MiXCR anew, one entry per CDR3 protein. The repertoire holds roughly 99,000 distinct CDR3 sequences, with roughly 12% as singletons. Trimming cost V 7 bases and J 1 base, with 7 bases left between them. The length of the CDR3 is 11 residues. Per germline, CDR1 SQVTM and CDR2 ANQGSEA. Material: whole blood, obtained at baseline. This receptor was taken from an adult who was a healthcare worker with PCR-confirmed SARS-CoV-2 infection or an uninfected control (not recorded which). The chain links TRBV29-1 to TRBJ2-5; perhaps TRBD2 as D (5 bases). The CDR3 reads CSGRVQETQYF. The CDR3 DNA reads as TGCAGCGGGCGGGTCCAAGAGACCCAGTACTTC.